The 19 T cell receptor beta chains presented below share a single source sample, sequenced in a study of PD-1 blockade in mismatch repair-deficient tumors. Libraries were prepared by immunoSEQ multiplex PCR; TCRdb keeps only in-frame clonotypes and omits some of them. This table holds approximately 79,000 clones, 70% to 90% found once. The sequences come from peripheral blood, collected 44 weeks after starting pembrolizumab. All receptors come from an adult with mismatch repair-deficient cancer.

The chain employs TRBV28 and TRBJ2-1; perhaps TRBD2 as D (7 bases). V was trimmed by 6 bases and J by 3 bases, leaving 15 bases between them. The CDR3 has 15 residues. Germline V lookup: CDR1 MDHEN, CDR2 SYDVKM. As DNA, the CDR3 is TGTGCCAGCAGAACTGGGAGGGGGAGCTACAATGAGCAGTTCTTC. It specifies CASRTGRGSYNEQFF. The variable domain in full, completed from reference TRBV28 and TRBJ2-1, reads DVKVTQSSRYLVKRTGEKVFLECVQDMDHENMFWYRQDPGLGLRLIYFSYDVKMKEKGDIPEGYSVSREKKERFSLILESASTNQTSMYLCASRTGRGSYNEQFFGPGTRLTVL.

The CDR3 DNA reads TGTGCTAGTGGTCAGTCTCGTCAAAGTCGGGCCAACGTCCTGACTTTC. This sequence encodes CASGQSRQSRANVLTF. The chain joins TRBV12-5 to TRBJ2-6; D call uncertain. V lost 5 bases, J lost 5 bases, and 16 bases lay in between. In germline, CDR1 is LGHNT, CDR2 FRNRAP. CDR3 length: 16 amino acids.

The V gene is TRBV19, the J gene TRBJ2-7; D not certain. Trimming shortened V by 0 bases and J by 1 base, and 7 bases separated the two germline ends. This CDR3 has 14 amino acids. The germline gives CDR1 LNHDA, CDR2 SQIVND (reference sequence). The CDR3 is CASSIEDQSYEQYF. The DNA of the CDR3 is TGTGCCAGTAGTATAGAGGACCAATCCTACGAGCAGTACTTC.

V is TRBV9 and J is TRBJ1-2; D remains ambiguous. Germline CDR1 and CDR2: SGDLS and YYNGEE. The CDR3 has 14 residues. The V end lost 4 bases, the J end lost 4 bases, and 14 bases lay between the germline ends. The CDR3 sequence: CASSLPGISYGYTF. The CDR3 DNA follows: TGTGCCAGCAGCCTCCCCGGCATATCCTATGGCTACACCTTC. Full variable domain (rest looked up from reference TRBV9 and TRBJ1-2): DSGVTQTPKHLITATGQRVTLRCSPRSGDLSVYWYQQSLDQGLQFLIQYYNGEERAKGNILERFSAQQFPDLHSELNLSSLELGDSALYFCASSLPGISYGYTFGSGTRLTVV.

The chain employs TRBV18 and TRBJ1-3, with 8 bases aligning to TRBD1. The V and J ends lost 3 bases and 3 bases, in that order; junction bases with no gene match: 19. Per the germline V gene, CDR1 is KGHSH and CDR2 is LQKENI. The CDR3 is 20 amino acids. The CDR3 region is CASSPELRRGGQEYGNTIYF. In DNA form, the CDR3 reads TGTGCCAGCTCACCTGAACTTCGACGGGGGGGACAGGAGTATGGAAACACCATATATTTT. The variable domain in full, with the rest retrieved from reference TRBV18 and TRBJ1-3, is NAGVMQNPRHLVRRRGQEARLRCSPMKGHSHVYWYRQLPEEGLKFMVYLQKENIIDESGMPKERFSAEFPKEGPSILRIQQVVRGDSAAYFCASSPELRRGGQEYGNTIYFGEGSWLTVV.

The V gene is TRBV30, the J gene TRBJ2-7; no firm D call. The germline V gene has CDR1 GTSNPN and CDR2 SVGIG (reference sequence). This CDR3 spans 11 amino acids. Trimming removed 2 bases at V and 4 bases at J, with 6 bases between. Here the CDR3 DNA reads TGTGCCTGGAGTAATAGGTACGAGCAGTACTTC. Its protein is CAWSNRYEQYF. Full variable domain (missing parts from reference TRBV30 and TRBJ2-7): SQTIHQWPATLVQPVGSPLSLECTVEGTSNPNLYWYRQAAGRGLQLLFYSVGIGQISSEVPQNLSASRPQDRQFILSSKKLLLSDSGFYLCAWSNRYEQYFGPGTRLTVT.

This chain joins TRBV2 and TRBJ2-7; TRBD1 is a possible D gene (6 bases). Germline V gene data show CDR1 as SNHLY and CDR2 as FYNNEI. V shed 11 bases and J shed 5 bases, with 16 bases lying between them. The CDR3 runs to 12 residues. CDR3 nucleotides: TGTGCCGGGCATCAGGGGAAGGACGAGCAGTACTTC. Its protein is CAGHQGKDEQYF. The whole variable domain, remainder taken from reference TRBV2 and TRBJ2-7, is EPEVTQTPSHQVTQMGQEVILRCVPISNHLYFYWYRQILGQKVEFLVSFYNNEISEKSEIFDDQFSVERPDGSNFTLKIRSTKLEDSAMYFCAGHQGKDEQYFGPGTRLTVT.

The chain recombines TRBV7-9 with TRBJ2-7; 14 bases align to TRBD2. Germline values: CDR1 SEHNR, CDR2 FQNEAQ (reference sequence). The CDR3 runs 15 residues. V was pared by 5 bases and J by 4 bases, with 4 bases of the junction left unmatched. The CDR3 protein is CASSLGLAGAYEQYF. The CDR3 coding sequence is TGTGCCAGCAGCCTGGGACTAGCGGGAGCTTACGAGCAGTACTTC.

This chain connects TRBV19 to TRBJ2-3, with 7 nucleotides matching TRBD2. CDR1 is LNHDA, CDR2 SQIVND, per germline (reference sequence). V shed 7 bases and J 6 bases; nucleotides not matched to a gene: 7. CDR3 length: 13 residues. The CDR3 DNA sequence: TGTGCCAGTATGGGGGGGAGACGGGATACGCAGTATTTT. Translation: CASMGGRRDTQYF.

V is TRBV4-2 and J is TRBJ1-1; 10 bases line up with TRBD1. Looked up from germline, CDR1 is LGHNA and CDR2 is YNFKEQ. The CDR3 consists of 14 residues. Losses at the gene ends were 1 base for V and 5 bases for J; bases not matched to a gene: 1. CDR3 sequence: CASSQGDRGTEAFF. In nucleotides, the CDR3 is TGTGCCAGCAGCCAAGGGGACAGGGGTACTGAAGCTTTCTTT.

The V and J genes are TRBV5-1 and TRBJ2-7; D unclear. The CDR3 has 12 residues. The ends were cut back, 0 bases at V and 5 bases at J, with 6 bases in the middle. The germline V gene encodes CDR1 SGHRS and CDR2 YFSETQ. The CDR3 here is CASSLALDEQYF. In DNA form, the CDR3 reads TGCGCCAGCAGCTTGGCCTTGGACGAGCAGTACTTC.

DNA for the CDR3: TGTGCCAGCAGTCCCCGGGGTGTATCTGCCTACAATGAGCAGTTCTTC. Translated: CASSPRGVSAYNEQFF. The chain links TRBV27 to TRBJ2-1; a possible D gene is TRBD2 (5 bases). CDR3 length: 16 amino acids. Germline lookup yields CDR1 MNHEY and CDR2 SMNVEV (reference sequence). V lost 5 bases, J lost 2 bases, and 16 bases lay in between.

The chain links TRBV11-1 to TRBJ2-1, with 8 bases aligning to TRBD2. The germline gives CDR1 SGHAT, CDR2 FQDESV (reference sequence). The CDR3 is 14 residues long. V dropped 2 bases and J dropped 3; count of bases not matched to a gene: 0. This CDR3 is CASSLSGSYNEQFF. The DNA for the CDR3 is TGTGCCAGCAGCTTAAGCGGGAGCTACAATGAGCAGTTCTTC.

This clone was seen just once. V is TRBV5-1 and J is TRBJ2-7; TRBD2 matches at 12 bases. In germline, CDR1 is SGHRS, CDR2 YFSETQ. V shed 4 bases and J 2 bases; nucleotides not matched to a gene: 7. CDR3 size: 16 residues. The CDR3 nucleotides read TGCGCCAGCAGCCCCGGGACTAGCGGGCAAGCCTACGAGCAGTACTTC. Translation gives CASSPGTSGQAYEQYF.

V gene TRBV19 combines with J gene TRBJ2-7; D ambiguous. CDR3 length: 17 residues. CDR1 is LNHDA and CDR2 is SQIVND in the germline V gene (reference sequence). V was clipped by 4 bases and J by 0 bases, with 19 bases between them. The CDR3 sequence: CASSTRAVTASSYEQYF. In DNA, the CDR3 is TGTGCCAGTAGTACCCGTGCGGTGACCGCGAGCTCCTACGAGCAGTACTTC.

V usage is TRBV7-2 and J usage is TRBJ2-3, with 9 nucleotides matching TRBD2. V was pared by 6 bases and J by 5 bases, with 15 bases of the junction left unmatched. This CDR3 region has 17 residues. CDR1 and CDR2 from the germline V gene are SGHTA and FQGNSA. CDR3 DNA: TGTGCCAGCAGTTTTGGCGGCGGGAGGGCTCGGAGAGATACGCAGTATTTT. Protein: CASSFGGGRARRDTQYF.

The J gene is TRBJ2-5, the V gene TRBV7-9; no reliable D call. CDR3 length: 12 amino acids. Per germline, CDR1 SEHNR and CDR2 FQNEAQ (reference sequence). Trimming removed 4 bases at V and 4 bases at J, with 7 bases between. CDR3 sequence reads: CASSYISETQYF. The CDR3 DNA follows: TGTGCCAGCAGCTACATATCAGAGACCCAGTACTTC.

The chain carries TRBV11-1 and TRBJ2-5; 8 bases are a match to TRBD1. Germline-derived CDR1 and CDR2 are SGHAT and FQDESV (reference sequence). J gave up 4 bases and V 10 bases, and 8 bases lay outside the gene matches. CDR3 length equals 13 residues. The CDR3 bases are TGTGCCACGGGCGGGACAGGAGGAGAGACCCAGTACTTC. Its protein is CATGGTGGETQYF.

This rearrangement joins TRBV21-1 to TRBJ2-1. TRBV21-1 corresponds to a pseudogene. This CDR3 region has 19 residues. The CDR3 protein is CASRTYTPMRKLAYNEQFF. CDR3 bases: TGTGCCAGCAGGACCTACACGCCCATGCGAAAATTAGCCTACAATGAGCAGTTCTTC.